This T cell receptor (beta chain) is from a study of T cells after yellow fever vaccination. Broader study findings: Peaking on day 5 versus 15, the secondary response was faster but weaker. Contamination of FACS-sorted repertoires by abundant clonotypes from the bulk population could occur.

This clonotype occurred a few times. Its target is not known. Production of TCR cDNA was by 5'RACE template switching, which also added a universal primer site and UMIs. TCRdb re-derived calls from the 5' RACE reads in MiXCR, one entry per CDR3 protein. Of 250,000 to 400,000 distinct CDR3 sequences detected, 3.5% to 4.5% appear once; the ten largest clones hold approximately 19%. With V trimmed by 6 bases and J by 0 bases, 5 bases remained unmatched. This CDR3 comprises 15 residues. Germline lookup yields CDR1 SEHNR and CDR2 FQNEAQ (reference sequence). The source is a young man who received the YFV17D yellow fever vaccine. This chain joins TRBV7-9 and TRBJ1-1, with TRBD1 matching over 9 bases. Sequences were derived from PBMCs, sampled 15 days after the yellow fever booster vaccination. CDR3 sequence reads: CASRGQGRLNTEAFF. The CDR3 DNA reads TGTGCCAGCAGGGGACAGGGAAGACTGAACACTGAAGCTTTCTTT.